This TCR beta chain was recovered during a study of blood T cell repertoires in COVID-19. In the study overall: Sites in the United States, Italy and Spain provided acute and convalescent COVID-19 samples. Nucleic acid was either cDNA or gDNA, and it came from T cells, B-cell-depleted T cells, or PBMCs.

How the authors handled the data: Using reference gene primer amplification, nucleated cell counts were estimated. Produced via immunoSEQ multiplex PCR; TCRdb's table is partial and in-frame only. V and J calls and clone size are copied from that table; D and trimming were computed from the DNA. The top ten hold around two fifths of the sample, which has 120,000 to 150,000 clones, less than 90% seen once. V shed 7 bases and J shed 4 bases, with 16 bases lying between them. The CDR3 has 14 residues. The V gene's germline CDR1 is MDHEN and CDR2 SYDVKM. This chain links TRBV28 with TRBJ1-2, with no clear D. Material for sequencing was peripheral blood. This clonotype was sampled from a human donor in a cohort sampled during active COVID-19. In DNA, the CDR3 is TGTGCCAGCACCATCGGCGGGGTTGGCTATGGCTACACCTTC. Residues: CASTIGGVGYGYTF.